This T cell receptor (beta chain) comes out of a study of T cells after posttransplantation cyclophosphamide. Overall study findings and caveats: Donor-recipient repertoire similarity was low at 1-2 months, rising over year one. Recipient CMV seropositivity and CMV reactivation strongly tracked TRB clonality. Skin or GI-infiltrating T cells shared few TRB sequences with blood.

Cells defined as naive were viable CD3+CD4+ or CD3+CD8+ and CCR7+CD45RA+CD45RO-CD95-CD27+CD28+. This related bone marrow graft donor gave peripheral blood on the day of marrow donation. A remark on this clone: Its specificity is not known.

Assay: immunoSEQ multiplex PCR; the TCRdb copy retains only in-frame clones and omits some. The repertoire holds 30,000 or so clones, with about 89% as singletons. The CDR3 sequence is 14 residues long. The V end lost 7 bases, the J end lost 4 bases, and 14 bases lay between the germline ends. Looked up from germline, CDR1 is SGHTA and CDR2 is FQGTGA. The chain has TRBV7-3 and TRBJ2-1; D ambiguous. The sequencing sample was made of naive CD4+ T cells sorted from PBMCs. The TCR originated in a woman aged 55-75 years in good health, CMV-negative, and a related stem cell transplant donor. The chain's CDR3 is CASKTDAAYNEQFF. As DNA, the CDR3 is TGTGCCAGCAAGACTGATGCGGCATACAATGAGCAGTTCTTC.